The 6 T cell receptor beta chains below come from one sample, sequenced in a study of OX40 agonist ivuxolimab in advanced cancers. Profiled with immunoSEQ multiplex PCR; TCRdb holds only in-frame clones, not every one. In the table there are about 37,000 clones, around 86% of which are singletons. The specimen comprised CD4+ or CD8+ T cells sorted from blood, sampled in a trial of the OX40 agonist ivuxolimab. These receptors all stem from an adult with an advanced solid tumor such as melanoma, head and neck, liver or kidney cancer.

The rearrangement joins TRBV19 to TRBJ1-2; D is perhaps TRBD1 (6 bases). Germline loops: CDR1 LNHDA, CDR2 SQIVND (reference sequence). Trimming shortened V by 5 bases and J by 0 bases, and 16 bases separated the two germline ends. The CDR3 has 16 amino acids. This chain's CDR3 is CASSLPQGRTNYGYTF. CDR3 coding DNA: TGTGCCAGTAGTTTACCCCAGGGGAGGACTAACTATGGCTACACCTTC.

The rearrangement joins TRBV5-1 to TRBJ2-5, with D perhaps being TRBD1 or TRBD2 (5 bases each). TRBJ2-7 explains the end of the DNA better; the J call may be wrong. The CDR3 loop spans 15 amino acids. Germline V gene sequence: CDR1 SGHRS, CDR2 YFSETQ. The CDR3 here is CASRPGRMSSYEQYF. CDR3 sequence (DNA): TGCGCCAGCAGACCGGGACGGATGAGCTCCTACGAGCAGTACTTC.

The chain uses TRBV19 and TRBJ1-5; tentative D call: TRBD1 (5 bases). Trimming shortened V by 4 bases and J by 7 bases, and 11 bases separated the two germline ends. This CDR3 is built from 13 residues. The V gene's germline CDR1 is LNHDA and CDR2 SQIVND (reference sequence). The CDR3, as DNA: TGTGCCAGTAGTAGGGGGTGGATGCAGCCCCAGCATTTT. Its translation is CASSRGWMQPQHF.

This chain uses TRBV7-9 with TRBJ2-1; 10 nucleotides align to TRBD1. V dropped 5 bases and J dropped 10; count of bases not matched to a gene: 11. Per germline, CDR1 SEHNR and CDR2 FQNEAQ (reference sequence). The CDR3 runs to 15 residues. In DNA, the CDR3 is TGTGCCAGCAGCCCGGGGACAGGGGTTTTGGTAGAGCAGTTCTTC. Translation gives CASSPGTGVLVEQFF.

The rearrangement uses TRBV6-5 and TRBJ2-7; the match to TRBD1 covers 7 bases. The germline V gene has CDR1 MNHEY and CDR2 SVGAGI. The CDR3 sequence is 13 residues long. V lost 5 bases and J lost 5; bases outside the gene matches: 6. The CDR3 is CASSETGRNEQYF. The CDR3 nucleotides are TGTGCCAGCAGTGAGACAGGGCGAAACGAGCAGTACTTC.

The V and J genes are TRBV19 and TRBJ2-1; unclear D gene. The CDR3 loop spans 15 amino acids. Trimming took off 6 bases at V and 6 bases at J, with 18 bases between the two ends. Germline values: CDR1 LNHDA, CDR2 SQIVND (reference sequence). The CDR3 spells CASSAPRMTANEQFF. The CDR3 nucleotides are TGTGCCAGTAGCGCACCCAGGATGACTGCCAATGAGCAGTTCTTC.